The sequence of this T cell receptor beta chain was determined in a study of blood T cell repertoires in COVID-19. Study details: Italy, Spain and the United States were the sources of the convalescent and acute COVID-19 samples. Sources were T cells, B-cell-depleted T cells, or PBMCs; the material itself was cDNA or gDNA.

The table lists this clone with a few counts. One Seattle source followed patients from active infection through their disease course. In the authors' workflow: Quantification of nucleated cells was approximated via reference gene primer amplification. Measured with immunoSEQ multiplex PCR; TCRdb has only the in-frame clones, and not every one. V, J and clone size reflect that table, while D and trimming were determined from the DNA. The table shows under 200,000 clones, with more than 75% occurring only once. This receptor was identified in a man aged 55 to 70 with COVID-19, enrolled during active disease. Sequencing was done on a sample of peripheral blood.

CDR3 in amino acids: CASSRAGSNQPQHF. The CDR3 DNA reads TGTGCCAGCAGCCGTGCGGGGAGCAATCAGCCCCAGCATTTT. This sequence joins TRBV3-1 (or the pseudogene TRBV3-2) and TRBJ1-5, with no clear D. With 4 bases removed from V and 1 base from J, the gap between germline ends came to 8 bases. The CDR3 extends over 14 amino acids. The germline V gene has CDR1 LGHDT and CDR2 YNNKEL (reference sequence).